These 18 T cell receptor beta chains came from one sample sequenced in a study of shared T cell receptors in the human thymus. Data came from immunoSEQ multiplex PCR; TCRdb stores just in-frame clones and leaves some out. The sample holds hundreds of thousands of clones; approximately 88% are singletons and the top ten take 0.0095% to 0.012%. These data also formed part of another study, on human thymus T cells.

Specimen: thymocytes. These receptors came from a boy in the first two years of life with a congenital heart defect.

V and J are TRBV7-9 and TRBJ1-4, with 7 positions matching TRBD1. Germline lookup yields CDR1 SEHNR and CDR2 FQNEAQ (reference sequence). The CDR3 covers 15 residues. The trim removed 3 bases at V and 8 bases at J, leaving 9 bases unmatched. CDR3 sequence: CASSFQGQSGEKLFF. The CDR3 coding sequence is TGTGCCAGCAGCTTCCAGGGACAGTCTGGGGAAAAACTGTTTTTT.

The chain carries TRBV7-3 and TRBJ1-5, with TRBD1 identical over 7 bases. CDR1 and CDR2 (germline): SGHTA, FQGTGA. Trimming at V came to 5 bases and at J to 0 bases, leaving 16 bases not matched to a gene. CDR3 length equals 19 residues. For the CDR3, the DNA is TGTGCCAGCAGCCACCGACAGGGTGGGGGTCAAAATAGCAATCAGCCCCAGCATTTT. Its translation is CASSHRQGGGQNSNQPQHF.

The chain combines TRBV2 with TRBJ2-4; TRBD1 aligns across 7 bases. Trimming at V came to 4 bases and at J to 8 bases, leaving 8 bases not matched to a gene. Germline V gene lookup returns CDR1 SNHLY and CDR2 FYNNEI. The CDR3 length is 14 residues. The CDR3 DNA reads as TGTGCCAGCAGTGGGACAGGTGATAGGGACATTCAGTACTTC. It is translated as CASSGTGDRDIQYF.

The rearrangement links TRBV15 to TRBJ1-5, with D possibly matching TRBD1 (5 bases). CDR3 length: 18 residues. Germline V gives CDR1 LNHNV, CDR2 YYDKDF (reference sequence). The V end was cut by 0 bases, the J end by 0 bases, with 15 bases between. CDR3 loop: CATSRDWVGAYSNQPQHF. As DNA, the CDR3 is TGTGCCACCAGCAGAGATTGGGTAGGGGCCTATAGCAATCAGCCCCAGCATTTT.

This clone was counted a single time. V and J are TRBV9 and TRBJ2-2; 13 bases map to TRBD2. The germline gives CDR1 SGDLS, CDR2 YYNGEE. J was trimmed by 5 bases and V by 4 bases; bases with no gene match: 5. This CDR3 is 16 amino acids long. CDR3 nucleotide sequence: TGTGCCAGCAGCCCCCGGACTAGCGGGAGTACCGGGGAGCTGTTTTTT. Its protein is CASSPRTSGSTGELFF. Combining the CDR3 with reference TRBV9 and TRBJ2-2 gives the whole variable domain DSGVTQTPKHLITATGQRVTLRCSPRSGDLSVYWYQQSLDQGLQFLIQYYNGEERAKGNILERFSAQQFPDLHSELNLSSLELGDSALYFCASSPRTSGSTGELFFGEGSRLTVL.

The chain is built from TRBV6-1 and TRBJ1-5; a weak D match, TRBD1 (6 bases). There are 20 residues in the CDR3. Germline loops: CDR1 MNHNS, CDR2 SASEGT. The germline V and J ends were trimmed by 4 bases and 0 bases, with 25 bases remaining between them. CDR3 bases: TGTGCCAGCAGTGCTCCGGGGGGGCTGGTAACGTTTTATAGCAATCAGCCCCAGCATTTT. This sequence encodes CASSAPGGLVTFYSNQPQHF.

The rearrangement links TRBV7-2 to TRBJ2-7, with 10 bases lining up with TRBD1. Germline V CDR1 and CDR2: SGHTA, FQGNSA. There are 15 residues in the CDR3. The trim removed 3 bases at V and 6 bases at J, leaving 8 bases unmatched. CDR3 bases: TGTGCCAGCAGCTTCATACCGGGACAGGGGTGCGAGCAGTACTTC. Translated, it gives CASSFIPGQGCEQYF.

The gene calls are TRBV19 and TRBJ1-5; 8 bases are shared with TRBD1. This CDR3 spans 13 amino acids. CDR1 and CDR2 (germline): LNHDA, SQIVND (reference sequence). The J segment lost 6 bases and the V segment lost 7 bases, leaving 5 bases of the junction unmatched. DNA for the CDR3: TGTGCCAGTATACCAGGGGGCGGTCAGCCCCAGCATTTT. Translated, it gives CASIPGGGQPQHF.

The CDR3 is CSVPSAGTGDEKLFF. The CDR3, as DNA: TGCAGCGTGCCTAGTGCCGGGACAGGGGATGAAAAACTGTTTTTT. The chain uses TRBV29-1 and TRBJ1-4; 10 bases map to TRBD1. From germline, CDR1 is SQVTM and CDR2 ANQGSEA. The CDR3 length is 15 residues. V lost 6 bases to trimming and J lost 6 bases; unmatched junction nucleotides: 10.

The rearrangement joins TRBV4-2 to TRBJ2-1, with a weak D call TRBD2 (6 bases). The CDR3 is 17 amino acids. The V end was cut by 0 bases, the J end by 5 bases, with 17 bases between. Germline V CDR1 and CDR2: LGHNA, YNFKEQ. CDR3 protein: CASSQEGDSVGDNEQFF. The CDR3 DNA reads as TGTGCCAGCAGCCAAGAGGGGGACTCCGTGGGTGACAATGAGCAGTTCTTC.

The genes are TRBV27 and TRBJ1-4, with D tentatively TRBD1 (6 bases). The CDR3 runs to 16 residues. Germline V CDR1 and CDR2: MNHEY, SMNVEV (reference sequence). The V gene lost 6 bases and the J gene lost 8 bases, with 22 bases spanning the gap. This chain's CDR3 is CASSSTPPGGREKLFF. The CDR3 DNA follows: TGTGCCAGCAGCTCAACCCCACCCGGGGGGCGGGAAAAACTGTTTTTT.

J is TRBJ1-5 and V is TRBV18; D ambiguous. The CDR3 runs to 15 residues. Per the germline V gene, CDR1 is KGHSH and CDR2 is LQKENI. The V end was cut by 6 bases, the J end by 0 bases, with 12 bases between. CDR3 coding DNA: TGTGCCAGCTCCTCCCGACTGCTTAGCAATCAGCCCCAGCATTTT. Translated: CASSSRLLSNQPQHF.

This clone has only a few counts. This chain uses TRBV7-9 with TRBJ2-1; 9 bases are shared with TRBD2. V dropped 4 bases and J dropped 0; count of bases not matched to a gene: 10. The CDR3 loop spans 18 amino acids. The germline gives CDR1 SEHNR, CDR2 FQNEAQ (reference sequence). The CDR3 is CASSCPELAGTSYNEQFF. The CDR3 bases are TGTGCCAGCAGCTGCCCGGAACTAGCGGGCACCTCCTACAATGAGCAGTTCTTC.

The rearrangement joins TRBV5-1 to TRBJ1-1; 7 bases align to TRBD1. The CDR3 spans 15 residues. V gave up 4 bases and J gave up 5 bases; unmatched junction bases: 11. From germline, CDR1 is SGHRS and CDR2 YFSETQ. The chain's CDR3 is CASSPLTGSWTEAFF. In nucleotides, the CDR3 is TGCGCCAGCAGCCCCCTGACAGGGTCATGGACTGAAGCTTTCTTT.

The chain couples TRBV19 to TRBJ1-1, with a weak D call TRBD1 (5 bases). The CDR3 sequence is 13 residues long. Germline CDR1 LNHDA, CDR2 SQIVND (reference sequence). With 10 bases removed from V and 5 bases from J, the gap between germline ends came to 17 bases. CDR3 sequence (DNA): TGTGCCACCTGCCATCGGGGGAAGACTGAAGCTTTCTTT. Protein: CATCHRGKTEAFF.

J is TRBJ1-1 and V is TRBV6-1; TRBD1 is a possible D gene (6 bases). V lost 7 bases and J lost 3, with 12 bases in between. CDR3 length: 13 residues. Germline CDR1 and CDR2: MNHNS and SASEGT. CDR3 amino acids: CASKDGTHTEAFF. CDR3 in DNA: TGTGCCAGCAAAGACGGGACACACACTGAAGCTTTCTTT.

V usage is TRBV10-2 and J usage is TRBJ2-1; 7 bases fit TRBD2. The CDR3 spans 14 residues. J lost 2 bases, V lost 7 bases, and 5 bases had no gene match. The germline V gene has CDR1 WSHSY and CDR2 SAAADI. The DNA for the CDR3 is TGCGCCAGCAATTTCCTAGCGGCCTACAATGAGCAGTTCTTC. It yields the protein CASNFLAAYNEQFF.

The chain uses TRBV2 and TRBJ2-7; unclear D gene. This CDR3 is 15 amino acids long. Trimming removed 6 bases from V and 1 base from J, with 16 bases in between. CDR1 is SNHLY, CDR2 FYNNEI, per germline. CDR3 region: CASRVPADTSYEQYF. The CDR3 nucleotides are TGTGCCAGCAGAGTACCCGCTGACACGTCCTACGAGCAGTACTTC.